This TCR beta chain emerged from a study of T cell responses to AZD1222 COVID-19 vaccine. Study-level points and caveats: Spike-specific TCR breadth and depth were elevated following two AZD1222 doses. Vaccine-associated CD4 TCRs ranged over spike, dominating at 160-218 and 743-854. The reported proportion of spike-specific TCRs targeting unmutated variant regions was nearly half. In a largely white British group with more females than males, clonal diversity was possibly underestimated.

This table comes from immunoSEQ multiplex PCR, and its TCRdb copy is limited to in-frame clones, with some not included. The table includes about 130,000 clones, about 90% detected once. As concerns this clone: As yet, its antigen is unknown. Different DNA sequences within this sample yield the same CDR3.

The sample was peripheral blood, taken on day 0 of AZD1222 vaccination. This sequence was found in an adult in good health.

CDR3: CASSPGTDSYEQYF. The DNA for the CDR3 is TGTGCCAGCTCACCAGGGACTGACTCCTACGAGCAGTACTTC. The J gene is TRBJ2-7, the V gene TRBV18, with a possible D match to TRBD2 (6 bases). The CDR3 spans 14 residues. Trimming left V 2 bases short and J 0 bases short, with 8 bases between. The germline V gene has CDR1 KGHSH and CDR2 LQKENI.